Listed below are T cell receptor beta chains from one sample, sequenced in a study of T cell responses to AZD1222 COVID-19 vaccine. The method was immunoSEQ multiplex PCR; TCRdb's version includes in-frame clones alone and lacks a portion of them. The data show 75,000 to 95,000 clones, about nine tenths seen once. This specimen was peripheral blood, taken 28 days after the second dose of the MenACWY control vaccine. These receptors were collected from an adult who received the MenACWY meningococcal vaccine as a control. CDR3s include the opening cysteine and the closing phenylalanine or tryptophan. A D gene is named only where the DNA matches it firmly. A clone size is listed for some rows: how often the clone was seen (once, few, many), or a class if it is expanded.

>-|TRBV27|TRBJ2-1|TRBD2
CASSLGYGGGYSYNEQFF
TGTGCCAGCAGTTTAGGGTATGGCGGGGGTTACTCCTACAATGAGCAGTTCTTC
>-|TRBV5-6|TRBJ2-7|-
CASSLVQGRNEQYF
TGTGCCAGCAGCTTGGTTCAGGGGAGGAACGAGCAGTACTTC
>-|TRBV28|TRBJ1-2|-
CATPGPAANYGYTF
TGTGCCACCCCCGGCCCAGCAGCTAACTATGGCTACACCTTC
>-|TRBV7-2|TRBJ2-1|TRBD2
CASGPSGGYNEQFF
TGTGCCAGCGGACCTAGCGGGGGCTACAATGAGCAGTTCTTC
>-|TRBV5-1|TRBJ2-3|-
CASSSSNPTDTQYF
TGCGCCAGCAGCTCTAGCAACCCCACAGATACGCAGTATTTT
>once|TRBV7-9|TRBJ1-6|TRBD1
CASSSGTENSPLHF
TGTGCCAGCAGCTCCGGGACAGAAAATTCACCCCTCCACTTT
>-|TRBV6-6|TRBJ1-2|TRBD1
CASSQGWTGGGYTF
TGTGCCAGCAGTCAGGGATGGACAGGGGGAGGCTACACCTTC
>once|TRBV3-1/TRBV3-2|TRBJ1-1|-
CASSLWGNTEAFF
TGTGCCAGCAGCCTATGGGGGAACACTGAAGCTTTCTTT
>-|TRBV9|TRBJ1-1|-
CASSVEGGAWTEAFF
TGTGCCAGCAGCGTAGAAGGAGGGGCTTGGACTGAAGCTTTCTTT
>-|TRBV5-1|TRBJ1-3|-
CASSLEGGTRSGNTIYF
TGCGCCAGCAGCTTGGAAGGCGGGACCCGCTCTGGAAACACCATATATTTT
>-|TRBV19|TRBJ1-1|-
CASSLAGMNTEAFF
TGTGCCAGTAGTTTGGCAGGCATGAACACTGAAGCTTTCTTT
>-|TRBV15|TRBJ2-1|TRBD2
CATSRDGGAVEQFF
TGTGCCACCAGCAGAGACGGGGGGGCCGTTGAGCAGTTCTTC
>many|TRBV6-6|TRBJ2-7|-
CASSDQREQYF
TGTGCCAGCAGTGACCAGCGCGAGCAGTACTTC
>-|TRBV6-1|TRBJ1-1|-
CASSERENTEAFF
TGTGCCAGCAGTGAGAGGGAGAACACTGAAGCTTTCTTT
>-|TRBV6-5|TRBJ2-7|TRBD2
CASSYRAGGEQYF
TGTGCCAGCAGTTACCGGGCGGGGGGAGAGCAGTACTTC
>once|TRBV14|TRBJ1-2|TRBD1
CASSQTRTGGYTF
TGTGCCAGCAGCCAAACCCGGACAGGGGGCTACACCTTC
>-|TRBV6-5|TRBJ1-1|TRBD1
CASRPGQGTEAFF
TGTGCCAGCAGACCGGGACAGGGGACTGAAGCTTTCTTT
>-|TRBV5-1|TRBJ2-1|-
CASSLLDEQFF
TGCGCCAGCAGCTTGTTGGATGAGCAGTTCTTC
>-|TRBV5-1|TRBJ2-5|TRBD2
CASSLAGGLVETQYF
TGCGCCAGCAGCTTAGCGGGGGGGCTGGTGGAGACCCAGTACTTC
>-|TRBV2|TRBJ2-7|TRBD1
CASMKDRAGDEQYF
TGTGCCAGCATGAAGGACAGGGCCGGAGACGAGCAGTACTTC
>-|TRBV27|TRBJ1-2|TRBD1
CASGAGQSKNGYTF
TGTGCCAGCGGTGCGGGACAGTCGAAAAATGGCTACACCTTC
>-|TRBV4-3|TRBJ1-2|-
CASSQRHSANYGYTF
TGCGCCAGCAGCCAACGGCACAGTGCCAACTATGGCTACACCTTC
>-|TRBV29-1|TRBJ1-1|TRBD1
CSVGTGGNTEAFF
TGCAGCGTGGGGACAGGGGGAAACACTGAAGCTTTCTTT
>-|TRBV14|TRBJ2-3|-
CASSRSGITDTQYF
TGTGCCAGCAGCCGCTCCGGGATCACAGATACGCAGTATTTT
>-|TRBV29-1|TRBJ1-2|TRBD1
CSVGRGQRSYGYTF
TGCAGCGTTGGGAGGGGACAGCGATCCTATGGCTACACCTTC
>-|TRBV28|TRBJ1-1|-
CASSAPQPNSPAFF
TGTGCCAGCAGTGCCCCCCAACCCAATTCGCCAGCTTTCTTT
>-|TRBV11-1|TRBJ1-4|TRBD1
CASGGTGKEKLFF
TGTGCCAGCGGAGGGACAGGGAAAGAAAAACTGTTTTTT
>-|TRBV14|TRBJ1-1|-
CASSRTTGSITEAFF
TGTGCCAGCAGTCGCACTACAGGGTCCATCACTGAAGCTTTCTTT
>-|TRBV7-9|TRBJ2-6|TRBD1
CASSRNRGAGANVLTF
TGTGCCAGCAGCCGGAACAGGGGCGCTGGGGCCAACGTCCTGACTTTC
>-|TRBV5-1|TRBJ2-7|-
CASSPGQSYEQYF
TGCGCCAGCAGCCCAGGACAGTCCTACGAGCAGTACTTC
>-|TRBV28|TRBJ1-5|TRBD1
CASRSGQGQVAGQPQHF
TGTGCCAGCAGATCCGGACAGGGCCAGGTAGCGGGCCAGCCCCAGCATTTT
>-|TRBV29-1|TRBJ1-2|TRBD1
CSVEDRGLHMSRGGAYGYTF
TGCAGCGTCGAAGACAGGGGGCTCCATATGTCCCGAGGGGGAGCATATGGCTACACCTTC
>once|TRBV7-2|TRBJ2-1|-
CASSTKQGRGKFF
TGTGCCAGCAGCACTAAGCAGGGTAGGGGAAAATTCTTC
>-|TRBV9|TRBJ2-7|TRBD1
CASSVSGQGYEQYF
TGTGCCAGCAGCGTCTCGGGACAGGGCTACGAGCAGTACTTC
>-|TRBV30|TRBJ1-2|TRBD1
CAWSFTGASNYGYTF
TGTGCCTGGAGTTTTACAGGGGCTAGTAACTATGGCTACACCTTC
>-|TRBV19|TRBJ1-2|-
CASTPQVPVDGYTF
TGTGCCAGTACCCCGCAAGTCCCTGTTGATGGCTACACCTTC
>-|TRBV3-1/TRBV3-2|TRBJ2-7|-
CASSQRQPYEQYF
TGTGCCAGCAGCCAAAGACAGCCCTACGAGCAGTACTTC
>-|TRBV5-1|TRBJ1-1|-
CASSLEPDTREAFF
TGCGCCAGCAGCTTGGAGCCAGATACGCGGGAAGCTTTCTTT
>-|TRBV23-1|TRBJ1-5|-
CASSRPRASGNQPQHF
TGCGCCAGCAGTCGACCCAGGGCGAGCGGCAATCAGCCCCAGCATTTT
>-|TRBV5-4|TRBJ2-3|-
CASSLSQGDTQYF
TGTGCCAGCAGCTTGTCTCAGGGAGATACGCAGTATTTT
>once|TRBV6-6|TRBJ1-5|-
CASSYSSTPNQPQHF
TGTGCCAGCAGTTACTCGAGCACACCTAATCAGCCCCAGCATTTT
>once|TRBV29-1|TRBJ2-3|-
CSVSSGRADTQYF
TGCAGCGTTTCAAGCGGAAGGGCAGATACGCAGTATTTT
>few|TRBV7-8|TRBJ2-2|-
CASSSLGQNTGELFF
TGTGCCAGCAGCTCCTTGGGGCAGAACACCGGGGAGCTGTTTTTT
>-|TRBV29-1|TRBJ2-7|-
CSVEVAASYEQYF
TGCAGCGTTGAAGTAGCGGCCTCCTACGAGCAGTACTTC
>-|TRBV6-1|TRBJ1-4|-
CASSEPQRTYEKLFF
TGTGCCAGCAGTGAGCCACAGCGAACCTATGAAAAACTGTTTTTT
>-|TRBV28|TRBJ2-4|-
CASSLGAKNIQYF
TGTGCCAGCAGTTTAGGGGCCAAAAACATTCAGTACTTC
>-|TRBV5-1|TRBJ2-3|-
CASSYQLSSTDTQYF
TGCGCCAGCAGCTATCAGCTTTCTAGCACAGATACGCAGTATTTT
>-|TRBV2|TRBJ1-1|-
CASSDTGNTEAFF
TGTGCCAGCAGCGATACAGGGAACACTGAAGCTTTCTTT
>-|TRBV7-9|TRBJ2-7|TRBD2
CASSLVGTSSNEQYF
TGTGCCAGCAGCTTAGTGGGGACTAGCTCCAACGAGCAGTACTTC
>once|TRBV21-1|TRBJ2-3|-
CASKAGTDTDTQYF
TGTGCCAGCAAAGCGGGGACTGACACAGATACGCAGTATTTT
>few|TRBV29-1|TRBJ2-3|TRBD2
CSGSGGADTQYF
TGCAGCGGTAGCGGGGGGGCGGATACGCAGTATTTT
>-|TRBV6-5|TRBJ1-2|TRBD1
CASRKTGVDGYTF
TGTGCCAGCAGAAAAACAGGGGTTGATGGCTACACCTTC